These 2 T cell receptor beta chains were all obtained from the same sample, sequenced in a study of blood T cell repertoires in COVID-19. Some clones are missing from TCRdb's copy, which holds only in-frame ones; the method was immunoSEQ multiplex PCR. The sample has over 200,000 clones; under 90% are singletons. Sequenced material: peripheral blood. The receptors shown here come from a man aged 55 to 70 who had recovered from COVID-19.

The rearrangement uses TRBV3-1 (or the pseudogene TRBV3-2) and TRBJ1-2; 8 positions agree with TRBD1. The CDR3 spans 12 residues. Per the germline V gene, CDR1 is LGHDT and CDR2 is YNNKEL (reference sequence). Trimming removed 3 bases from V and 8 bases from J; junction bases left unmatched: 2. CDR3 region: CASSQTGAGYTF. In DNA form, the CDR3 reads TGTGCCAGCAGCCAGACAGGGGCCGGCTACACCTTC.

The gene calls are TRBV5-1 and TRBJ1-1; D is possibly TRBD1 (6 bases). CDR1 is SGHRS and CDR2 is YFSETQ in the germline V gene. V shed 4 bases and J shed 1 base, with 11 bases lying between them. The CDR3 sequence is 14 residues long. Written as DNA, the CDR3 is TGCGCCAGCAGCACGGACAGCCGGAACACTGAAGCTTTCTTT. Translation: CASSTDSRNTEAFF.